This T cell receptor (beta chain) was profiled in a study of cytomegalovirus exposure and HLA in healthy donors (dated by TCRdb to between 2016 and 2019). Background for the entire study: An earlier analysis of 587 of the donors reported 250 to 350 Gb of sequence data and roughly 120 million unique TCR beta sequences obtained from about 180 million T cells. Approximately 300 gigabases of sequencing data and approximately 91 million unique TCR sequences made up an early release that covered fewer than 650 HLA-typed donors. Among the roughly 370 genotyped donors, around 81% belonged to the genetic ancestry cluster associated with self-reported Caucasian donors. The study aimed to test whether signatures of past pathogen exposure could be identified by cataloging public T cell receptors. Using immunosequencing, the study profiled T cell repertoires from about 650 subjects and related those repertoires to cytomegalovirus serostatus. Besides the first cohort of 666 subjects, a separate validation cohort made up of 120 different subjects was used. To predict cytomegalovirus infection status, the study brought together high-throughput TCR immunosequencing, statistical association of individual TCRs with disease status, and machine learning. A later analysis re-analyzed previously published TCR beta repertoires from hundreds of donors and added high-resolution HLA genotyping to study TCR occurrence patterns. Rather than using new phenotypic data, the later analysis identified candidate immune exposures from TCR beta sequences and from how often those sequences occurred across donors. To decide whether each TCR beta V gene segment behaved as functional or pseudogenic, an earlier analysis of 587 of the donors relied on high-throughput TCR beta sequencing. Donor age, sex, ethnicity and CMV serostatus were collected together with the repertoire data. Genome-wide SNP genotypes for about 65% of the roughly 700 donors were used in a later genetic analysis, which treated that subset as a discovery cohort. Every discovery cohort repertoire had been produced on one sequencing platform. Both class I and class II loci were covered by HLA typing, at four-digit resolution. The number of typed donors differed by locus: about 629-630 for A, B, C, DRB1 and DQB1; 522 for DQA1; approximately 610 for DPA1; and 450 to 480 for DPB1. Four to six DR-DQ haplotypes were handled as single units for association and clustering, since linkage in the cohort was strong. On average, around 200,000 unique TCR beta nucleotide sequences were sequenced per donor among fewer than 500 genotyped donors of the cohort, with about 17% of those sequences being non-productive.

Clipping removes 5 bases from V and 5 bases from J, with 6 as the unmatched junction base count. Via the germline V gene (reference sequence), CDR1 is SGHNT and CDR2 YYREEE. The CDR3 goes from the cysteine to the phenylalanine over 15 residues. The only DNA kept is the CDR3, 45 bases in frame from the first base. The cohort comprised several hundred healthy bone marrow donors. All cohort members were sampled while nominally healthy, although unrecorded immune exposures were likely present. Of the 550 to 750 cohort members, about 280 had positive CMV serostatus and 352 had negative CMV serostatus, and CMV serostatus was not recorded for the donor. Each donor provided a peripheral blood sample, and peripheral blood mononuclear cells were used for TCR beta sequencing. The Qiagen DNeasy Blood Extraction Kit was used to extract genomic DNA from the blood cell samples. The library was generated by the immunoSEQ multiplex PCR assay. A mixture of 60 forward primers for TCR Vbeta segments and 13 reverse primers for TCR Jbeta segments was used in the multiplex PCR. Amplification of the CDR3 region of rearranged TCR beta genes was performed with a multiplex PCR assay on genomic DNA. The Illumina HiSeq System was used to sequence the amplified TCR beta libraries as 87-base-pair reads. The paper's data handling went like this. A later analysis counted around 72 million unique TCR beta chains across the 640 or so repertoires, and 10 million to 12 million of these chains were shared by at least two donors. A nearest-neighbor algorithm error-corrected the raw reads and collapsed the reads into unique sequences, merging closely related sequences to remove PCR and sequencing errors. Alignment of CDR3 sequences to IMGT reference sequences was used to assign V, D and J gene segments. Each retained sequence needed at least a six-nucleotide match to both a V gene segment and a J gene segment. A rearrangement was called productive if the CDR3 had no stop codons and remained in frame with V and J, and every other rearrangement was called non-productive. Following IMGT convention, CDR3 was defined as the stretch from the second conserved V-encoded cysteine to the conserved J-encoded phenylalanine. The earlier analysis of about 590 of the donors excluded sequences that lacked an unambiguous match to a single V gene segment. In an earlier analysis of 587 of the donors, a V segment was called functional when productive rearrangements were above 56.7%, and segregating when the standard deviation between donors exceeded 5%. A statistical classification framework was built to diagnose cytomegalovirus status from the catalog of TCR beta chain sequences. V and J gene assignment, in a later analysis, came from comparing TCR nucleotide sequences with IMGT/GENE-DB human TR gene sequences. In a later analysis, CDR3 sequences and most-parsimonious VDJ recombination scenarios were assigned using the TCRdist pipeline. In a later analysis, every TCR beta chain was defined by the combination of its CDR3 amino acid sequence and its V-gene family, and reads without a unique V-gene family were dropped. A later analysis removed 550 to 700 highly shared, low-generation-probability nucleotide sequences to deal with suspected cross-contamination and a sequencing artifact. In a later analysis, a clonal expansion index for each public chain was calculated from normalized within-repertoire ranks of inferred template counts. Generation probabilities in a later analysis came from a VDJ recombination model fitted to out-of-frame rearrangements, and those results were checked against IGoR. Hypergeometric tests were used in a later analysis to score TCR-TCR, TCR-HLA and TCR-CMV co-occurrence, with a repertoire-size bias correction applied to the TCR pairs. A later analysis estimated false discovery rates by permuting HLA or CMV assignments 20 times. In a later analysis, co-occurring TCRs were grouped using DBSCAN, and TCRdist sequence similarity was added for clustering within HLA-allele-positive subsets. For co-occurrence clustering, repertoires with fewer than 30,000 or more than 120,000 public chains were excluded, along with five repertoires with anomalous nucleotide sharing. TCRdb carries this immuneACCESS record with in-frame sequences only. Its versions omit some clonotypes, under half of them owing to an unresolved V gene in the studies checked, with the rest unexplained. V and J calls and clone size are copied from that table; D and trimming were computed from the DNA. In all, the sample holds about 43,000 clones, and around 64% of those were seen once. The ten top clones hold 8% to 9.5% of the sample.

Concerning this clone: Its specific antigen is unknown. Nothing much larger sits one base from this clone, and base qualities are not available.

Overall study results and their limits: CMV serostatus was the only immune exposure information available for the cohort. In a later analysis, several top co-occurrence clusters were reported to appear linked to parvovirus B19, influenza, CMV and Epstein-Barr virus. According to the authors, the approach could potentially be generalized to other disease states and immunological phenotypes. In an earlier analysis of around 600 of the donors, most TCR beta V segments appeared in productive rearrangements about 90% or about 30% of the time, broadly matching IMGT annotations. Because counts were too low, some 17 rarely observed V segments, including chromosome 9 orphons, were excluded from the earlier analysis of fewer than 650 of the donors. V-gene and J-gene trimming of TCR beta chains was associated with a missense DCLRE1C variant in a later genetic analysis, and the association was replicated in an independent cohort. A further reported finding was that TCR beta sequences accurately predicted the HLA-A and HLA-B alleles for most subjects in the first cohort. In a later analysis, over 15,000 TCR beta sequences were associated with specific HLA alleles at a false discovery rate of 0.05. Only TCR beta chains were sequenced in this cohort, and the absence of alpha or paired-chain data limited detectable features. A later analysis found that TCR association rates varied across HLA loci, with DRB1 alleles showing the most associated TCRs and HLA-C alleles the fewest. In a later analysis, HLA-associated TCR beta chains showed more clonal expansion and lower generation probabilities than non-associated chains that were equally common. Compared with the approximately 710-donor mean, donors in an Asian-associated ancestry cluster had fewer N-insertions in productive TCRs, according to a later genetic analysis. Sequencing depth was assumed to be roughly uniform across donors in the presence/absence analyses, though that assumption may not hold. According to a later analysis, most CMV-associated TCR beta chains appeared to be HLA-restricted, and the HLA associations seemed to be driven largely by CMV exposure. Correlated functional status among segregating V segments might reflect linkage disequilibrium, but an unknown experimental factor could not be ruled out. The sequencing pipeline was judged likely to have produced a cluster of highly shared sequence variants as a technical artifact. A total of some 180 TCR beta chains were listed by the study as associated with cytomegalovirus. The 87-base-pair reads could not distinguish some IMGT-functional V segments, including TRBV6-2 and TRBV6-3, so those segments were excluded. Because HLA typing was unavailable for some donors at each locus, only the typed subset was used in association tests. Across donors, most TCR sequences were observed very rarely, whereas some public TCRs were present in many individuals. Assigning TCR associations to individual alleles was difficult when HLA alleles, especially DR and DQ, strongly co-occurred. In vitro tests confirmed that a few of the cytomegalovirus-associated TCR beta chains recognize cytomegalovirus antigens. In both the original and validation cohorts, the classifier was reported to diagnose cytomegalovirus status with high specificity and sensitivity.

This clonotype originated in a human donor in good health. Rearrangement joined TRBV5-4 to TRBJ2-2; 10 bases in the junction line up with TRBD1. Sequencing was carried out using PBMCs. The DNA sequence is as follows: TGTGCCAGCAGTTGGGACAGGGGAGGAACCGGGGAGCTGTTTTTT. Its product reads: CASSWDRGGTGELFF.